This passage covers 29 T cell receptor beta chains from one sample sequenced in a study of beta chain features in type 1 diabetes. Study-level results: Moderately but significantly shorter TCRB CDR3s were found in Type 1 diabetes patients in all four CD4+ subsets.

The authors reverse transcribed all of the isolated RNA, so sequencing captured expressed TCRB transcripts. Some clones are missing from TCRdb's copy, which holds only in-frame ones; the method was immunoSEQ multiplex PCR. The data show hundreds of thousands of clones, 15% seen once. No cognate antigen is known for these TCRs. The sequenced sample consisted of naive CD4+ T cells from blood. These receptors were obtained from a man between 18 and 29 years old with type 1 diabetes.

This clone has more than one count but fewer than ten. This same CDR3 is encoded by further DNA sequences in the sample. The V and J genes are TRBV20-1 and TRBJ2-1; D is perhaps TRBD1 (6 bases). Germline values: CDR1 DFQATT, CDR2 SNEGSKA (reference sequence). CDR3 size: 11 residues. V lost 3 bases to trimming and J lost 6 bases, with 6 bases between them. In DNA, the CDR3 is TGCAGTGCTAGCAGGGGCAATGAGCAGTTCTTC. This sequence encodes CSASRGNEQFF.

This chain connects TRBV11-2 to TRBJ2-1; D remains ambiguous. The CDR3 runs 14 residues. The V end lost 5 bases, the J end lost 3 bases, and 11 bases lay between the germline ends. CDR1 is SGHAT and CDR2 is FQNNGV in the germline V gene. The DNA for the CDR3 is TGTGCCAGCAGCCCCAAAGTAGTCTACAATGAGCAGTTCTTC. As protein: CASSPKVVYNEQFF. Together with reference TRBV11-2 and TRBJ2-1, the CDR3 gives the full variable domain: EAGVAQSPRYKIIEKRQSVAFWCNPISGHATLYWYQQILGQGPKLLIQFQNNGVVDDSQLPKDRFSAERLKGVDSTLKIQPAKLEDSAVYLCASSPKVVYNEQFFGPGTRLTVL.

CDR3 coding DNA: TGTGCCAGCAGGCCCACTAACTCTGGGGCCAACGTCCTGACTTTC. It specifies CASRPTNSGANVLTF. The chain couples TRBV28 to TRBJ2-6; D call uncertain. V shed 6 bases and J shed 0 bases, with 9 bases lying between them. CDR1 and CDR2 (germline): MDHEN, SYDVKM. The CDR3 extends over 15 amino acids.

This clone was observed a handful of times. The chain combines TRBV7-2 with TRBJ2-7, with TRBD1 matching over 7 bases. Trimming at V came to 7 bases and at J to 0 bases, leaving 6 bases not matched to a gene. Germline values: CDR1 SGHTA, CDR2 FQGNSA. The CDR3 has 14 residues. The CDR3, as DNA: TGTGCCAGCATGATTGGGACAGCCTCCTACGAGCAGTACTTC. Its translation: CASMIGTASYEQYF. The variable domain in full, completed from reference TRBV7-2 and TRBJ2-7, reads GAGVSQSPSNKVTEKGKDVELRCDPISGHTALYWYRQSLGQGLEFLIYFQGNSAPDKSGLPSDRFSAERTGGSVSTLTIQRTQQEDSAVYLCASMIGTASYEQYFGPGTRLTVT.

The chain joins TRBV28 to TRBJ2-6; 12 bases are shared with TRBD1. Unmatched junction bases numbered 5, after V lost 6 bases and J lost 2 bases. The CDR3 totals 17 residues. Germline V gene lookup returns CDR1 MDHEN and CDR2 SYDVKM. The CDR3 region has the DNA TGTGCCAGCAGCCCGGGACAGGGGGCAGCTGGGGCCAACGTCCTGACTTTC. This sequence encodes CASSPGQGAAGANVLTF.

The V and J genes are TRBV2 and TRBJ2-1; 7 nucleotides align to TRBD2. Germline loops: CDR1 SNHLY, CDR2 FYNNEI. The CDR3 runs to 15 residues. V shed 9 bases, J shed 9 bases, and the junction held 17 bases outside the gene matches. Here the CDR3 reads CASSQTSWARGEQFF. CDR3 DNA sequence: TGTGCCAGTTCCCAGACTAGCTGGGCGAGGGGTGAGCAGTTCTTC. Drawing the rest from reference TRBV2 and TRBJ2-1, the complete variable domain is EPEVTQTPSHQVTQMGQEVILRCVPISNHLYFYWYRQILGQKVEFLVSFYNNEISEKSEIFDDQFSVERPDGSNFTLKIRSTKLEDSAMYFCASSQTSWARGEQFFGPGTRLTVL.

On this clone itself: Other DNA sequences from this sample encode an identical CDR3 as well. The chain employs TRBV18 and TRBJ1-1; tentative D call: TRBD1 (5 bases). V was shortened by 0 bases and J by 2 bases, with 7 bases between the two germline ends. Germline V gives CDR1 KGHSH, CDR2 LQKENI. This CDR3 is built from 14 residues. This CDR3 is CASSPPGRNTEAFF. CDR3 bases: TGTGCCAGCTCACCACCGGGGCGAAACACTGAAGCTTTCTTT.

The rearrangement uses TRBV18 and TRBJ1-1; D remains unclear. This CDR3 has 15 amino acids. Germline CDR1 is KGHSH and CDR2 is LQKENI. The V end lost 5 bases, the J end lost 3 bases, and 16 bases lay between the germline ends. This CDR3 is CASSRRSGEDTEAFF. CDR3 in DNA: TGTGCCAGCTCAAGGCGGAGCGGGGAGGACACTGAAGCTTTCTTT.

The rearrangement joins TRBV20-1 to TRBJ1-4, with D hard to call. Germline V gene data show CDR1 as DFQATT and CDR2 as SNEGSKA (reference sequence). The CDR3 consists of 11 residues. The germline V and J ends were trimmed by 0 bases and 10 bases, with 6 bases remaining between them. CDR3 sequence: CSARDMRKLFF. In DNA, the CDR3 is TGCAGTGCTAGAGATATGAGAAAACTGTTTTTT.

The chain links TRBV6-1 to TRBJ2-7, with TRBD1 matching over 11 bases. This CDR3 has 14 residues. Germline CDR1 MNHNS, CDR2 SASEGT. After removal of 6 bases from V and 6 bases from J, the junction contained 7 bases not matched to a gene. CDR3 in amino acids: CASSGQGAQSEQYF. Here the CDR3 DNA reads TGTGCCAGCAGCGGACAGGGGGCGCAGTCCGAGCAGTACTTC.

The rearrangement uses TRBV18 and TRBJ1-5, with 8 nucleotides matching TRBD1. The CDR3 length is 15 residues. V gave up 4 bases and J gave up 10 bases; unmatched junction bases: 12. The germline gives CDR1 KGHSH, CDR2 LQKENI. DNA for the CDR3: TGTGCCAGCTCACGACGCGGGACAGGCGCCGACCCCCAGCATTTT. It yields the protein CASSRRGTGADPQHF. The whole variable domain, filled in from reference TRBV18 and TRBJ1-5, reads NAGVMQNPRHLVRRRGQEARLRCSPMKGHSHVYWYRQLPEEGLKFMVYLQKENIIDESGMPKERFSAEFPKEGPSILRIQQVVRGDSAAYFCASSRRGTGADPQHFGDGTRLSIL.

The chain links TRBV28 to TRBJ2-1; 8 nucleotides match TRBD2. Germline V gene lookup returns CDR1 MDHEN and CDR2 SYDVKM. The CDR3 contains 14 residues. V lost 8 bases to trimming and J lost 0 bases; unmatched junction nucleotides: 3. CDR3 loop: CASVGGGSYNEQFF. The CDR3 region has the DNA TGTGCCAGCGTCGGGGGGGGCTCCTACAATGAGCAGTTCTTC.

This clone has a single count. The chain carries TRBV7-8 and TRBJ1-2; D remains unclear. V was cut by 2 bases and J by 8 bases, with 15 bases left in between. The CDR3 length is 14 residues. Germline CDR1 is SGHVS and CDR2 is FQNEAQ. The CDR3 bases are TGTGCCAGCAGCTTACGACGGGAATCTGTAGGCTACACCTTC. This translates into CASSLRRESVGYTF.

The rearrangement links TRBV10-3 to TRBJ2-1, with 9 bases that match TRBD2. V dropped 6 bases and J dropped 7; count of bases not matched to a gene: 7. CDR1 and CDR2 from the germline V gene are ENHRY and SYGVKD. This CDR3 spans 14 amino acids. The CDR3 spells CAISLSGSPNEQFF. The CDR3 DNA reads TGTGCCATCAGCCTTAGCGGGAGCCCTAATGAGCAGTTCTTC.

The chain is built from TRBV5-1 and TRBJ1-4; 11 bases agree with TRBD1. This CDR3 region has 15 residues. The germline V gene has CDR1 SGHRS and CDR2 YFSETQ. Trimming at V came to 4 bases and at J to 8 bases, leaving 7 bases not matched to a gene. The CDR3 protein is CASSLDRGQGEKLFF. The CDR3 DNA reads TGCGCCAGCAGCCTGGACAGGGGGCAAGGAGAAAAACTGTTTTTT.

The chain is built from TRBV19 and TRBJ1-1; TRBD1 agrees at 9 bases. CDR3 length: 13 amino acids. Germline V gene data show CDR1 as LNHDA and CDR2 as SQIVND (reference sequence). V dropped 5 bases and J dropped 5; count of bases not matched to a gene: 3. CDR3 DNA: TGTGCCAGTAGTCGGACAGGGGAAACTGAAGCTTTCTTT. Amino acids: CASSRTGETEAFF.

This clone was counted a few times. This chain links TRBV28 with TRBJ2-6, with 9 nucleotides matching TRBD1. CDR3 length: 17 residues. Germline V lookup: CDR1 MDHEN, CDR2 SYDVKM. The V segment lost 3 bases and the J segment 2 bases; nucleotides outside the gene matches: 5. Here the CDR3 DNA reads TGTGCCAGCAGTTTCGACAGGGGGACCGCTGGGGCCAACGTCCTGACTTTC. Residues: CASSFDRGTAGANVLTF.

The chain employs TRBV7-9 and TRBJ2-3, with a possible D match to TRBD2 (6 bases). The germline V gene encodes CDR1 SEHNR and CDR2 FQNEAQ (reference sequence). The CDR3 extends over 12 amino acids. V was cut by 1 base and J by 14 bases, with 13 bases left in between. CDR3 in amino acids: CASSLVGRGLYF. The CDR3 DNA is TGTGCCAGCAGCTTAGTCGGGCGGGGTCTGTATTTT.

The CDR3, as DNA: TGCGCCAGCAGCCAAGATTTGGCAGGGCCGGGTAGAGAGACCCAGTACTTC. Translation: CASSQDLAGPGRETQYF. V usage is TRBV4-3 and J usage is TRBJ2-5, with D possibly TRBD1 on 5 matching bases. The CDR3 contains 17 residues. Germline CDR1 is LGHNA and CDR2 is YSLEER. V shed 0 bases and J shed 4 bases, with 18 bases lying between them.

This clone occurred a few times. J is TRBJ1-2 and V is TRBV5-1, with D possibly TRBD1 on 5 matching bases. V lost 0 bases, J lost 8 bases, and 14 bases lay in between. This CDR3 spans 14 amino acids. Looked up from germline, CDR1 is SGHRS and CDR2 is YFSETQ. DNA for the CDR3: TGCGCCAGCAGCTTGGCGGGGGGACTAGAAGGCTACACCTTC. Encoded protein: CASSLAGGLEGYTF. The full variable domain, rest sourced from reference TRBV5-1 and TRBJ1-2, is KAGVTQTPRYLIKTRGQQVTLSCSPISGHRSVSWYQQTPGQGLQFLFEYFSETQRNKGNFPGRFSGRQFSNSRSEMNVSTLELGDSALYLCASSLAGGLEGYTFGSGTRLTVV.

The J gene is TRBJ2-3, the V gene TRBV5-1; perhaps TRBD1 as D (6 bases). The CDR3 consists of 15 residues. CDR1 and CDR2 (germline): SGHRS, YFSETQ. V lost 4 bases and J lost 0, with 12 bases in between. CDR3 bases: TGCGCCAGCAGCGGACGGACAGCCAGCACAGATACGCAGTATTTT. Translating gives CASSGRTASTDTQYF.

The rearrangement links TRBV5-4 to TRBJ2-1; 11 bases fit TRBD2. The germline V gene has CDR1 SGHNT and CDR2 YYREEE (reference sequence). The CDR3 contains 16 residues. V trimming: 4 bases; J trimming: 4 bases; junction bases outside the gene matches: 7. The CDR3 region has the DNA TGTGCCAGCAGCCTCAGGACTAGCGGGTCGTACAATGAGCAGTTCTTC. This gives the protein CASSLRTSGSYNEQFF.

This clone came up a few times. The chain couples TRBV30 to TRBJ1-1; the match to TRBD1 covers 10 bases. The CDR3 has 13 residues. The V segment lost 3 bases and the J segment 4 bases; nucleotides outside the gene matches: 2. The germline V gene has CDR1 GTSNPN and CDR2 SVGIG (reference sequence). The CDR3 here is CAWSRTGGTEAFF. The CDR3 DNA reads TGTGCCTGGAGCCGGACAGGGGGCACTGAAGCTTTCTTT.

This clone was recorded a few times. The CDR3 DNA follows: TGTGCCAGCAGTGTCCGGGCCGGGGAGCTGTTTTTT. Amino acid sequence: CASSVRAGELFF. The chain employs TRBV2 and TRBJ2-2; D call uncertain. The V and J ends lost 4 bases and 6 bases respectively, with 6 bases between them. CDR3 length: 12 residues. Germline values: CDR1 SNHLY, CDR2 FYNNEI. Looking up the rest from reference TRBV2 and TRBJ2-2 gives the full variable domain: EPEVTQTPSHQVTQMGQEVILRCVPISNHLYFYWYRQILGQKVEFLVSFYNNEISEKSEIFDDQFSVERPDGSNFTLKIRSTKLEDSAMYFCASSVRAGELFFGEGSRLTVL.

The chain employs TRBV19 and TRBJ1-6, with D possibly matching TRBD1 (6 bases). This CDR3 has 16 residues. Trimming left V 5 bases short and J 7 bases short, with 18 bases between. Germline V gene data show CDR1 as LNHDA and CDR2 as SQIVND (reference sequence). The CDR3 DNA reads TGTGCCAGTAGTCCCCTCCCCGGGACACGGAATTCACCCCTCCACTTT. Its protein is CASSPLPGTRNSPLHF.

This clone was recorded a few times. The genes are TRBV18 and TRBJ2-5; 8 positions match TRBD2. V lost 0 bases to trimming and J lost 4 bases; unmatched junction nucleotides: 4. Germline CDR1 reads KGHSH; CDR2 reads LQKENI. This CDR3 comprises 15 residues. DNA of the CDR3: TGTGCCAGCTCACCACCGAGCACTAGCGGAGAGACCCAGTACTTC. It codes for CASSPPSTSGETQYF.

The sample holds a few counts of this clone. The chain has TRBV2 and TRBJ1-1; possible D gene TRBD1, 6 bases. The germline V gene encodes CDR1 SNHLY and CDR2 FYNNEI. CDR3 length: 14 amino acids. V lost 5 bases and J 5 bases, leaving 15 bases between the germline ends. CDR3 nucleotides: TGTGCCAGCAGTATTACAGGGAAAGGAACTGAAGCTTTCTTT. Protein: CASSITGKGTEAFF.

The chain employs TRBV29-1 and TRBJ1-4; 9 nucleotides align to TRBD1. The V gene's germline CDR1 is SQVTM and CDR2 ANQGSEA. Germline trimming cut 6 bases from V and 3 bases from J; bases unmatched to any gene: 8. The length of the CDR3 is 15 residues. The CDR3 region is CSVGQGQGANEKLFF. The CDR3 nucleotides read TGCAGCGTGGGACAGGGCCAGGGGGCTAATGAAAAACTGTTTTTT.

J is TRBJ2-1 and V is TRBV7-2, with D tentatively TRBD1 (5 bases). Germline V gives CDR1 SGHTA, CDR2 FQGNSA. The ends were cut back, 2 bases at V and 6 bases at J, with 17 bases in the middle. The CDR3 is 16 amino acids. The CDR3 DNA reads TGTGCCAGCAGCTTATCAGGGCAGGGAAGATCCAATGAGCAGTTCTTC. Amino acid sequence: CASSLSGQGRSNEQFF.